This T cell receptor beta chain was retrieved from a study of siplizumab effects on memory and regulatory T cells. Findings and limits, study-wide: Major contributors to the alloresponse seemed to be naive T cells, which also appeared more diverse than memory cells.

As regards this clone: As yet, its antigen is unknown.

TEMRA, effector memory, memory and naive subsets, all unstimulated, were sequenced in a few donor pairs. Germline loops: CDR1 MDHEN, CDR2 SYDVKM. Trimming took off 4 bases at V and 0 bases at J, with 18 bases between the two ends. This CDR3 has 17 amino acids. Per sample, roughly 10^5 TCR templates underwent assay. The assay was immunoSEQ multiplex PCR, and TCRdb's table has in-frame clones only and misses some. The profile covers 70,000 to 95,000 clones, with approximately 96% appearing a single time and under 0.04% taken by the ten largest. The sequenced material came from naive CD4+ T cells sorted from blood. This TCR derives from a human donor in good health. The chain combines TRBV28 with TRBJ1-2, with D maybe TRBD1 (6 bases). The CDR3 DNA is TGTGCCAGCAGTTCCCCCGGACAGAACCTCGCTAACTATGGCTACACCTTC. It yields the protein CASSSPGQNLANYGYTF.